Given below is one TCR beta chain in context. Its antigen is still unknown. Treatment here: around 19 received Ad26.COV2.S at low or high dose, single or two shots; about 5 received placebo; per-sample allocation not given. Sampling was done on day 63 after the first vaccine or placebo injection. Germline V lookup: CDR1 SGHAT, CDR2 FQNNGV. With 2 bases removed from V and 3 bases from J, the gap between germline ends came to 13 bases. This CDR3 is built from 15 residues. The sample belongs to a study of Ad26.COV2.S vaccination and SARS-CoV-2 variants. Study-wide background: The donor belonged to the COV1001 Ad26.COV2.S trial arm. The vaccine Ad26.COV2.S was put into the muscle once, or twice with 56 days between. General study points: Post-vaccination spike-specific CD8+ and CD4+ T cell responses reportedly had substantial breadth.

The data were produced by immunoSEQ multiplex PCR, yet TCRdb's version contains in-frame clones alone and is incomplete. The table includes about 420,000 clones, around 87% detected once. The V call is TRBV11-2, the J call TRBJ1-2; D not certain. The receptor comes from a person between 18 and 59 years old who received the Ad26.COV2.S COVID-19 vaccine or a placebo. Specimen: peripheral blood, collected in a trial of Ad26.COV2.S vaccine versus placebo. CDR3 nucleotides: TGTGCCAGCAGCTTATACGCGGGAGGCTACTATGGCTACACCTTC. Amino acids: CASSLYAGGYYGYTF.